This T cell receptor beta chain was observed in a study of blood T cell repertoires in COVID-19. This CDR3 contains 13 residues. The germline V gene has CDR1 SGHDT and CDR2 YYEEEE. V gave up 4 bases and J gave up 7 bases, with 12 bases separating them. Original data processing: Using reference gene primer amplification, nucleated cell counts were estimated. The method was immunoSEQ multiplex PCR; TCRdb's version includes in-frame clones alone and lacks a portion of them. The V and J calls and clone size were taken over from that table, and D and trimming were inferred from the DNA. The sample consists of under 30,000 clones, around 95% of them appearing once.

The genes are TRBV5-6 and TRBJ2-4, with a tentative D call TRBD1 (5 bases). The receptor's source is a human donor with active COVID-19. The donor label of this sample is uncertain. Material: peripheral blood. The CDR3 spells CASSQIRQNIQYF. The DNA for the CDR3 is TGTGCCAGCAGCCAGATTCGACAGAACATTCAGTACTTC. The entire variable domain, with the rest obtained from reference TRBV5-6 and TRBJ2-4, is as follows: DAGVTQSPTHLIKTRGQQVTLRCSPKSGHDTVSWYQQALGQGPQFIFQYYEEEERQRGNFPDRFSGHQFPNYSSELNVNALLLGDSALYLCASSQIRQNIQYFGAGTRLSVL.